This TCR beta chain was obtained from a study of blood T cells in healthy people across ages. A sample-barcoded 5' primer and a J-beta primer mix were used in a second PCR of roughly 7 to 11 cycles. TCRdb re-called the 5' RACE reads through MiXCR, storing one row per CDR3 protein. The top ten clones hold around 13% of a sample with about a million distinct CDR3 sequences, 35% to 40% of them seen once. General study findings and limits: Strong correlation linked observed beta diversity and percent naive T cells. The study regarded diversity estimates from one million T cells as underestimates.

The individuals who served as donors were healthy Caucasians living in Russia, aged roughly 6 to 95. It was around 9 milliliters of peripheral blood that were drawn from each donor. V was shortened by 6 bases and J by 3 bases, with 12 bases between the two germline ends. Germline CDR1 and CDR2: MGHDK and SYGVNS. The CDR3 covers 14 residues. In the case of this clonotype: Its antigen remains unidentified.

This chain uses TRBV25-1 with TRBJ1-5; D gene unclear. The clonotype was recovered from a man aged 18-30 years in good health. Sample: blood. The CDR3 coding sequence is TGTGCCAGCAGCCCCGGGAGTATCAATCAGCCCCAGCATTTT. Encoded protein: CASSPGSINQPQHF.